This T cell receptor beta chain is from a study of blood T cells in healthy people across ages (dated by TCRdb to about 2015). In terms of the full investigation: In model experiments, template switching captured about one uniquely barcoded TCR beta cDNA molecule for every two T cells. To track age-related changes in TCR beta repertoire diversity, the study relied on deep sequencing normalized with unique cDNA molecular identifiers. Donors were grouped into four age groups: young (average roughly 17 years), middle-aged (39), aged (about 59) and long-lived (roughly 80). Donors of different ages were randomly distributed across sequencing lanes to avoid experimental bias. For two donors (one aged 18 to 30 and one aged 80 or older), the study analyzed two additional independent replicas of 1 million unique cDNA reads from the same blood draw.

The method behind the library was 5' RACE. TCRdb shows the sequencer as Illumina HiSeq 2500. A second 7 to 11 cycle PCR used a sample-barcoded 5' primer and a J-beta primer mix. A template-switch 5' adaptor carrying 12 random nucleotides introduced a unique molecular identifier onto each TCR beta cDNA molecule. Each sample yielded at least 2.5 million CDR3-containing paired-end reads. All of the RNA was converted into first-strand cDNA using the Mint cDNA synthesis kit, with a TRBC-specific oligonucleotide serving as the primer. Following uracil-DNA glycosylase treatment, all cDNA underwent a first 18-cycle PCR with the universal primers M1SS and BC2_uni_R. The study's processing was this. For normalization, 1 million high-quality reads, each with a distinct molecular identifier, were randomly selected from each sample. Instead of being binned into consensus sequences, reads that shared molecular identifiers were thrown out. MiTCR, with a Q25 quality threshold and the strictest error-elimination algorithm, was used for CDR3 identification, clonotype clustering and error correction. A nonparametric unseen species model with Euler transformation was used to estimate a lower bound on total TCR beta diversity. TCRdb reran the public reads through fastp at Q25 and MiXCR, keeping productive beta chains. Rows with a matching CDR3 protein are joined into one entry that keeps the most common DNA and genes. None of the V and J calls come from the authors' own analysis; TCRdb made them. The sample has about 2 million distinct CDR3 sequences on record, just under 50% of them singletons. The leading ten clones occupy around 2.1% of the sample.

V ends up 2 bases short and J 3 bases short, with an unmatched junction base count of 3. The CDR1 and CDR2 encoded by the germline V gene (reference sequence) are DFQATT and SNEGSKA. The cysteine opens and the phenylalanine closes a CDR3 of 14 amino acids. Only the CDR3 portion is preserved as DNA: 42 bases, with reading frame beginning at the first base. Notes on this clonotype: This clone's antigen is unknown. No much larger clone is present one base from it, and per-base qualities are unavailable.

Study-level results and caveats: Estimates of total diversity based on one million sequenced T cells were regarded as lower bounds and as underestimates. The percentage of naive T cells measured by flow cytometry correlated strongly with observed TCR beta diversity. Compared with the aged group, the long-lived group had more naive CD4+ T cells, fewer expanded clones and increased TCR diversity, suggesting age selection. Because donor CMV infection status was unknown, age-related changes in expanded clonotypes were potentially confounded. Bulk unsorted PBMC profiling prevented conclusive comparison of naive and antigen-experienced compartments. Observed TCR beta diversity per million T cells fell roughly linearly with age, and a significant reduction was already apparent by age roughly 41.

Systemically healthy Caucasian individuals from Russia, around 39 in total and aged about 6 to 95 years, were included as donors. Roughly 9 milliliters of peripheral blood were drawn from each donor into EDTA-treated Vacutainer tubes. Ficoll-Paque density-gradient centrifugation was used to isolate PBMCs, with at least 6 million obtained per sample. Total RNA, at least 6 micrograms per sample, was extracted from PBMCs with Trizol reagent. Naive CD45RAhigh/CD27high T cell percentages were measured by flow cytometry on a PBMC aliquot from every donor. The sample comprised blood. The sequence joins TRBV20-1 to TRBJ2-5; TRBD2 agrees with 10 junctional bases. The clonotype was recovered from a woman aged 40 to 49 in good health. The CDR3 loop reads CSARNLAGEETQYF. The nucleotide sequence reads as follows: TGCAGTGCTAGAAACCTAGCGGGGGAAGAGACCCAGTACTTC.